This T cell receptor beta chain stems from a study of control samples from healthy donors and cancer patients. Method: immunoSEQ multiplex PCR; TCRdb's copy keeps in-frame clones and lacks some. The repertoire holds roughly 59,000 clones, with more than 85% as singletons. This CDR3 spans 16 amino acids. The germline V gene encodes CDR1 SNHLY and CDR2 FYNNEI. Trimming at V came to 2 bases and at J to 5 bases, leaving 10 bases not matched to a gene. Sequencing input: PBMCs. The gene calls are TRBV2 and TRBJ2-7; the match to TRBD1 covers 9 bases. The source is a man aged 35 to 55 with colorectal cancer. The CDR3 sequence is CASSELGQGFVDEQYF. DNA of the CDR3: TGTGCCAGCAGTGAACTCGGACAGGGGTTCGTCGACGAGCAGTACTTC. Together with reference TRBV2 and TRBJ2-7, the CDR3 gives the full variable domain: EPEVTQTPSHQVTQMGQEVILRCVPISNHLYFYWYRQILGQKVEFLVSFYNNEISEKSEIFDDQFSVERPDGSNFTLKIRSTKLEDSAMYFCASSELGQGFVDEQYFGPGTRLTVT.